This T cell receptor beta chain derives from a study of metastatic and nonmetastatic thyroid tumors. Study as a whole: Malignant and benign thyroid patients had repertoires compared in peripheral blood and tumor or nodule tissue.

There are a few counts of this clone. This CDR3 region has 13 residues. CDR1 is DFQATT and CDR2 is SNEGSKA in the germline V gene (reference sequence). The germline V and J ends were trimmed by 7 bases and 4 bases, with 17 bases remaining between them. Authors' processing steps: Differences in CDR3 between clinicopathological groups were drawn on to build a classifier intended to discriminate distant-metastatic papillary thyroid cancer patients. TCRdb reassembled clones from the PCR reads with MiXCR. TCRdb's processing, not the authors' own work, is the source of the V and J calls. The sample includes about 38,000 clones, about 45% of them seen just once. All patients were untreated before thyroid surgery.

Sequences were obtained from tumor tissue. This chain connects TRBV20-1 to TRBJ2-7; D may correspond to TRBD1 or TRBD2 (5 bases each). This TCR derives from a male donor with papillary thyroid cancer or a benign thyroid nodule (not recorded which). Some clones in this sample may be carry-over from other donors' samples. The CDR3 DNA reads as TGCAGTGTAAGGGGCGGACGGGATTACGAGCAGTACTTC. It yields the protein CSVRGGRDYEQYF.